The next 28 T cell receptor beta chains were all read from a single sample in a study of CD8+CD57+ T cells in acquired aplastic anemia. Patients who underwent sequencing had shown CD8+CD57+ cell expansion by flow cytometry. Using genomic DNA as the template, TCR beta VDJ and CDR3 profiling was carried out. Each CDR3 protein is one row after TCRdb ran MiXCR on the reads. This sample carries more than 45,000 distinct CDR3 sequences, around 50% of them seen once, and the ten largest clones take 16%. Sample: sorted CD4+, CD8+, or CD8+CD57+ T cells (not recorded which) from PBMCs. The receptor set was obtained from a human donor with aplastic anemia.

This clonotype was counted ten times or more. The chain couples TRBV5-5 to TRBJ2-5; tentative D call: TRBD1 (6 bases). The V gene lost 0 bases and the J gene lost 0 bases, with 9 bases spanning the gap. The CDR3 length is 15 residues. CDR1 is SGHKS, CDR2 YYEKEE, per germline (reference sequence). Here the CDR3 reads CASSLGGPNQETQYF. The CDR3 nucleotides are TGTGCCAGCAGCTTGGGGGGGCCCAACCAAGAGACCCAGTACTTC.

This sequence joins TRBV2 and TRBJ2-3; tentative D call: TRBD2 (6 bases). The CDR3 sequence is 15 residues long. In germline, CDR1 is SNHLY, CDR2 FYNNEI. Deletions cut 5 bases from V and 0 bases from J, with 12 bases between. DNA for the CDR3: TGTGCCAGCAGTTTTCGGCGGGGCAGCACAGATACGCAGTATTTT. Amino acids: CASSFRRGSTDTQYF.

The chain has TRBV20-1 and TRBJ2-5; no clear D gene. CDR3 size: 15 residues. Between the trimmed V and J ends, which lost 2 bases and 2 bases, there was a span of 15 bases. Per the germline V gene, CDR1 is DFQATT and CDR2 is SNEGSKA (reference sequence). The CDR3 is CSARKPSHVQETQYF. The CDR3 DNA reads TGCAGTGCTAGAAAGCCGTCACACGTACAAGAGACCCAGTACTTC.

This clonotype has only a few counts. Without the conserved terminal phenylalanine or tryptophan, this CDR3 likely stems from a read error. This chain links TRBV7-9 with TRBJ1-1, with D unresolved. Trimming took off 4 bases at V and 7 bases at J, with 13 bases between the two ends. The CDR3 runs 13 residues. CDR1 and CDR2 from the germline V gene are SEHNR and FQNEAQ (reference sequence). The CDR3 protein is CASSSQERSEAFS. CDR3 bases: TGTGCCAGCAGCTCCCAGGAAAGGAGTGAAGCTTTCTCT.

The genes are TRBV7-9 and TRBJ2-5; 8 nucleotides agree with TRBD2. CDR3 length: 12 amino acids. Germline trimming cut 6 bases from V and 5 bases from J; bases unmatched to any gene: 2. Germline assignment: CDR1 SEHNR and CDR2 FQNEAQ (reference sequence). CDR3 amino acids: CASRERGETQYF. In DNA, the CDR3 is TGTGCCAGCAGAGAGCGGGGGGAGACCCAGTACTTC.

This clonotype was observed at least ten times. V gene TRBV4-1 combines with J gene TRBJ2-5; D not certain. From germline, CDR1 is MGHRA and CDR2 YSYEKL. V dropped 0 bases and J dropped 1 base, with 9 bases sitting between them. This CDR3 contains 15 residues. The CDR3 sequence: CASSQDNSLQETQYF. CDR3 nucleotides: TGCGCCAGCAGCCAAGATAACAGCCTCCAAGAGACCCAGTACTTC.

V is TRBV7-2 and J is TRBJ2-5; the match to TRBD1 covers 9 bases. Per germline, CDR1 SGHTA and CDR2 FQGNSA. The CDR3 runs to 14 residues. Trimming at V came to 4 bases and at J to 4 bases, leaving 4 bases not matched to a gene. In DNA, the CDR3 is TGTGCCAGCAGCTCGACAGGGGGGCGAGAGACCCAGTACTTC. Translation: CASSSTGGRETQYF. Filled out from reference TRBV7-2 and TRBJ2-5, the complete variable domain reads GAGVSQSPSNKVTEKGKDVELRCDPISGHTALYWYRQSLGQGLEFLIYFQGNSAPDKSGLPSDRFSAERTGGSVSTLTIQRTQQEDSAVYLCASSSTGGRETQYFGPGTRLLVL.

This clonotype has a single count. The chain carries TRBV10-1 and TRBJ2-1; 8 bases align to TRBD2. Germline CDR1 WNHNN, CDR2 SYGVQD (reference sequence). The CDR3 is 16 amino acids. J was trimmed by 5 bases and V by 4 bases; bases with no gene match: 10. The CDR3 DNA reads as TGCGCCAGCAGTGGGAGAACGGGGGGGAAGGACAATGAGCAGTTCTTC. Residues: CASSGRTGGKDNEQFF.

In its sample, this clonotype was seen many times. The rearrangement links TRBV7-9 to TRBJ2-1, with 11 nucleotides matching TRBD1. J lost 4 bases, V lost 6 bases, and 5 bases had no gene match. Germline V gene lookup returns CDR1 SEHNR and CDR2 FQNEAQ (reference sequence). CDR3 length equals 15 residues. CDR3 sequence: CASSSGTGGYNEQFF. DNA for the CDR3: TGTGCCAGCAGTTCCGGGACAGGGGGATACAATGAGCAGTTCTTC.

The rearrangement joins TRBV29-1 to TRBJ1-1; 9 positions agree with TRBD1. The germline V gene encodes CDR1 SQVTM and CDR2 ANQGSEA. This CDR3 is built from 11 residues. CDR3 region: CTGQGVTEAFF. The CDR3 region has the DNA TGCACGGGACAGGGAGTAACTGAAGCTTTCTTT.

The chain couples TRBV15 to TRBJ2-7; no reliable D call. Germline V gives CDR1 LNHNV, CDR2 YYDKDF (reference sequence). This CDR3 has 12 amino acids. Trimming shortened V by 5 bases and J by 3 bases, and 8 bases separated the two germline ends. In DNA, the CDR3 is TGTGCCACCAGCGGATTTTTCTACGAGCAGTACGTC. Its protein is CATSGFFYEQYV.

This clonotype was recorded a few times. The rearrangement links TRBV10-3 to TRBJ2-6; 7 nucleotides align to TRBD2. Unmatched junction bases numbered 3, after V lost 8 bases and J lost 2 bases. CDR1 and CDR2 from the germline V gene are ENHRY and SYGVKD. This CDR3 region has 14 residues. In DNA, the CDR3 is TGTGCCATCTCGGGGACTACTGGGGCCAACGTCCTGACTTTC. Its translation: CAISGTTGANVLTF.

The DNA of the CDR3 is TGTGCCAGCCGCCTTCTGGAGCAGTACGTC. Translation: CASRLLEQYV. The gene calls are TRBV2 and TRBJ2-7; D call uncertain. The CDR3 length is 10 residues. Germline loops: CDR1 SNHLY, CDR2 FYNNEI. With 8 bases removed from V and 7 bases from J, the gap between germline ends came to 9 bases.

The CDR3 here is CASSLDPGSYEQYF. The CDR3 DNA follows: TGTGCCAGCAGCTTAGATCCGGGCTCCTACGAGCAGTACTTC. The chain couples TRBV7-9 to TRBJ2-7, with unresolved D. This CDR3 has 14 residues. The V end was cut by 1 base, the J end by 0 bases, with 7 bases between. Germline-derived CDR1 and CDR2 are SEHNR and FQNEAQ (reference sequence).

About this clonotype: Since the CDR3 does not end with the conserved phenylalanine or tryptophan, this likely comes from a read error. The V and J genes are TRBV20-1 and TRBJ1-3; no reliable D call. Per the germline V gene, CDR1 is DFQATT and CDR2 is SNEGSKA (reference sequence). The CDR3 contains 16 residues. V was clipped by 6 bases and J by 4 bases, with 22 bases between them. CDR3 region: CSARAPPRRGGNTIYL. DNA for the CDR3: TGCAGTGCCCGCGCCCCCCCCAGACGGGGAGGAAACACCATATATCTT.

The chain couples TRBV7-9 to TRBJ2-7; D remains unclear. CDR1 and CDR2 (germline): SEHNR, FQNEAQ (reference sequence). This CDR3 contains 13 residues. V lost 5 bases to trimming and J lost 0 bases, with 8 bases between them. The CDR3 bases are TGTGCCAGCAGCGCGGACGTCTCCTACGAGCAGTACTTC. Protein product: CASSADVSYEQYF.

This chain joins TRBV9 and TRBJ1-5; 8 bases match TRBD1. V dropped 4 bases and J dropped 4; count of bases not matched to a gene: 7. Germline-derived CDR1 and CDR2 are SGDLS and YYNGEE. The CDR3 sequence is 15 residues long. CDR3: CASSPPGTGNQPQHF. CDR3 in DNA: TGTGCCAGCAGCCCCCCCGGGACAGGTAATCAGCCCCAGCATTTT. Filled out from reference TRBV9 and TRBJ1-5, the complete variable domain reads DSGVTQTPKHLITATGQRVTLRCSPRSGDLSVYWYQQSLDQGLQFLIQYYNGEERAKGNILERFSAQQFPDLHSELNLSSLELGDSALYFCASSPPGTGNQPQHFGDGTRLSIL.

This clonotype was detected ten times or more. The chain carries TRBV25-1 and TRBJ1-4; TRBD1 might be the D (5 bases). V was cut by 4 bases and J by 2 bases, with 20 bases left in between. Germline assignment: CDR1 MGHDK and CDR2 SYGVNS. The CDR3 extends over 18 amino acids. CDR3 DNA sequence: TGTGCCAGCAGTGGTTTAACGACAGACGGATTTACTAATGAAAAACTGTTTTTT. Protein: CASSGLTTDGFTNEKLFF.

A word on this clonotype: At one boundary the junction diverges from the germline segment, which might be a read error. The chain joins TRBV3-1 to TRBJ1-5; D is unresolved. From germline, CDR1 is LGHDT and CDR2 YNNKEL (reference sequence). The CDR3 has 12 residues. The chain's CDR3 is CASSQGRTTVNF. CDR3 in DNA: TGTGCCAGCAGCCAAGGTCGGACTACTGTGAATTTT.

This clonotype was recorded many times. The genes are TRBV18 and TRBJ2-7; D is perhaps TRBD1 or TRBD2 (5 bases each). CDR3 length equals 13 residues. CDR1 KGHSH and CDR2 LQKENI come from the germline V gene. V was trimmed by 2 bases and J by 2 bases, leaving 7 bases between them. DNA for the CDR3: TGTGCCAGCTCACCAGGGACCCCCTACGAGCAGTACGTC. Translating gives CASSPGTPYEQYV.

The chain couples TRBV25-1 to TRBJ2-2; D remains ambiguous. The CDR3 is made up of 15 amino acids. CDR1 is MGHDK and CDR2 is SYGVNS in the germline V gene. The ends were cut back, 4 bases at V and 2 bases at J, with 11 bases in the middle. CDR3 loop: CASSVGSGNTGELFF. CDR3 in DNA: TGTGCCAGCAGTGTCGGGTCGGGTAACACCGGGGAGCTGTTTTTT.

The chain recombines TRBV4-1 with TRBJ2-7; no clear D. In germline, CDR1 is MGHRA, CDR2 YSYEKL. The length of the CDR3 is 15 residues. Trimming took off 0 bases at V and 6 bases at J, with 15 bases between the two ends. This CDR3 is CASSQDLGASGEQYF. Written as DNA, the CDR3 is TGCGCCAGCAGCCAAGATTTAGGCGCTTCGGGCGAGCAGTACTTC.

This clonotype was seen many times. The chain combines TRBV20-1 with TRBJ1-1; TRBD1 might be the D (6 bases). There are 14 residues in the CDR3. Trimming cost V 4 bases and J 0 bases, with 12 bases left between them. The germline gives CDR1 DFQATT, CDR2 SNEGSKA (reference sequence). CDR3 in amino acids: CSATGVGVNTEAFF. CDR3 bases: TGCAGTGCTACAGGGGTAGGTGTGAACACTGAAGCTTTCTTT.

The genes are TRBV25-1 and TRBJ1-5; tentative D call: TRBD1 (5 bases). The germline V gene encodes CDR1 MGHDK and CDR2 SYGVNS. The CDR3 consists of 16 residues. Trimming took off 1 base at V and 1 base at J, with 11 bases between the two ends. The DNA of the CDR3 is TGTGCCAGCAGTGAATCTGGCAGGGCGAGCAATCAGCCCCAGCATTTT. This encodes CASSESGRASNQPQHF.

The chain is built from TRBV2 and TRBJ2-1; 10 bases map to TRBD2. Germline CDR1 reads SNHLY; CDR2 reads FYNNEI. The CDR3 has 15 residues. V shed 3 bases, J shed 8 bases, and the junction held 7 bases outside the gene matches. The CDR3 region has the DNA TGTGCCAGCAGTGATTGGCCTAGCGGGGGCGATGAGCAGTTCTTC. Protein sequence: CASSDWPSGGDEQFF. Full variable domain (outside the CDR3, taken from reference TRBV2 and TRBJ2-1): EPEVTQTPSHQVTQMGQEVILRCVPISNHLYFYWYRQILGQKVEFLVSFYNNEISEKSEIFDDQFSVERPDGSNFTLKIRSTKLEDSAMYFCASSDWPSGGDEQFFGPGTRLTVL.

This clonotype was observed at least ten times. J is TRBJ1-2 and V is TRBV3-1; the match to TRBD1 covers 11 bases. In germline, CDR1 is LGHDT, CDR2 YNNKEL (reference sequence). J lost 0 bases, V lost 3 bases, and 6 bases had no gene match. This CDR3 contains 17 residues. CDR3 protein: CASSQGQGVISNYGYTF. CDR3 nucleotides: TGTGCCAGCAGCCAGGGACAGGGGGTAATTTCTAACTATGGCTACACCTTC.

In its sample, this clonotype was seen many times. The CDR3 reads CASSEGGSYGYTF. The CDR3 nucleotides read TGTGCCAGCAGTGAGGGAGGGTCCTATGGCTACACCTTC. The J gene is TRBJ1-2, the V gene TRBV6-1; D ambiguous. The CDR3 sequence is 13 residues long. The V end was cut by 3 bases, the J end by 4 bases, with 9 bases between. The germline CDR1 and CDR2 sequences are MNHNS and SASEGT.

In its sample, this clonotype was seen a few times. The rearrangement links TRBV6-1 to TRBJ2-5; 10 bases are a match to TRBD1. The J segment lost 3 bases and the V segment lost 3 bases, leaving 7 bases of the junction unmatched. Germline assignment: CDR1 MNHNS and CDR2 SASEGT. The CDR3 loop spans 16 amino acids. The CDR3 here is CASSEIGQGVEETQYF. In DNA, the CDR3 is TGTGCCAGCAGTGAGATCGGACAGGGGGTCGAAGAGACCCAGTACTTC.